One sample yielded the 13 T cell receptor beta chains listed below, sequenced in a study of cytomegalovirus exposure and HLA in healthy donors. Sequencing was performed with immunoSEQ multiplex PCR; in TCRdb, only in-frame clones are kept and a portion is missing. The table includes about 330,000 clones, roughly nine tenths detected once. Sequenced: PBMCs. Every receptor here comes from a woman in her thirties in good health and CMV-seropositive.

This chain uses TRBV5-8 with TRBJ1-4, with D hard to call. Trimming removed 4 bases from V and 8 bases from J, with 12 bases in between. CDR3 length: 13 residues. CDR1 and CDR2 from the germline V gene are SGHTS and YDEGEE. The CDR3 region is CASSPPTGEKLFF. CDR3 sequence (DNA): TGTGCCAGCAGCCCTCCGACCGGGGAAAAACTGTTTTTT.

This clone was counted once. This sequence joins TRBV5-1 and TRBJ2-2; perhaps TRBD1 as D (5 bases). Germline assignment: CDR1 SGHRS and CDR2 YFSETQ. CDR3 length: 15 amino acids. V was shortened by 0 bases and J by 0 bases, with 6 bases between the two germline ends. The CDR3 DNA sequence: TGCGCCAGCAGCTTGGCAGGGACGAACACCGGGGAGCTGTTTTTT. Translation gives CASSLAGTNTGELFF.

The chain joins TRBV7-5 to TRBJ2-3; TRBD2 reflects the table's D call only, with no check against the DNA. TRBV7-5 constitutes a pseudogene. This CDR3 comprises 15 residues. CDR3 sequence reads: CVRSFGGGRTDTQYF. CDR3 DNA sequence: TGTGTCAGAAGCTTCGGGGGGGGTCGCACAGATACGCAGTATTTT.

The V and J genes are TRBV4-3 and TRBJ2-2; D not resolved. The germline gives CDR1 LGHNA, CDR2 YSLEER. The CDR3 has 12 residues. With 1 base removed from V and 7 bases from J, the gap between germline ends came to 4 bases. For the CDR3, the DNA is TGCGCCAGCAGCCAAGCGATCGGGGAGCTGTTTTTT. It specifies CASSQAIGELFF.

V is TRBV28 and J is TRBJ2-2; no clear D. Trimming pared 8 bases from V and 4 bases from J, leaving 11 bases between. The germline CDR1 and CDR2 sequences are MDHEN and SYDVKM. CDR3 size: 13 residues. In DNA, the CDR3 is TGTGCCAGCGACGAGTATCCCACCGGGGAGCTGTTTTTT. Protein product: CASDEYPTGELFF.

The rearrangement links TRBV2 to TRBJ1-5; D is ambiguous. The V end lost 2 bases, the J end lost 4 bases, and 9 bases lay between the germline ends. The germline CDR1 and CDR2 sequences are SNHLY and FYNNEI. This CDR3 region has 14 residues. CDR3 DNA sequence: TGTGCCAGCAGTGAACTGGACGGTAATCAGCCCCAGCATTTT. Translated, it gives CASSELDGNQPQHF.

The V call is TRBV7-9, the J call TRBJ2-7, with D possibly matching TRBD1 (5 bases). The CDR3 is made up of 18 amino acids. V was cut by 5 bases and J by 4 bases, with 27 bases left in between. The germline CDR1 and CDR2 sequences are SEHNR and FQNEAQ (reference sequence). The CDR3 reads CASSPTPTQVLVGYEQYF. As DNA, the CDR3 is TGTGCCAGCAGCCCCACCCCCACACAGGTGCTTGTAGGTTACGAGCAGTACTTC.

The V gene is TRBV30, the J gene TRBJ1-1, with 8 bases matching TRBD1. CDR3 length equals 14 residues. V trimming: 7 bases; J trimming: 5 bases; junction bases outside the gene matches: 12. Germline V gene sequence: CDR1 GTSNPN, CDR2 SVGIG (reference sequence). DNA of the CDR3: TGTGCCTCGACGAGACAGGGGAGGTTGACTGAAGCTTTCTTT. Protein sequence: CASTRQGRLTEAFF.

The V and J genes are TRBV19 and TRBJ1-1; maybe TRBD1 (5 bases). V was pared by 3 bases and J by 1 base, with 18 bases between. The CDR3 covers 17 residues. Per germline, CDR1 LNHDA and CDR2 SQIVND (reference sequence). CDR3 nucleotides: TGTGCCAGTAGTATTATCAGTGGGAGAGGGGCGAACACTGAAGCTTTCTTT. As protein: CASSIISGRGANTEAFF.

The V and J genes are TRBV6-6 and TRBJ2-7; D call uncertain. The ends were cut back, 7 bases at V and 1 base at J, with 14 bases in the middle. The CDR3 is 14 amino acids. Germline V gene sequence: CDR1 MNHNY, CDR2 SVGAGI (reference sequence). CDR3 sequence: CASKSDGDSYEQYF. Written as DNA, the CDR3 is TGTGCCAGCAAGTCGGACGGCGATTCCTACGAGCAGTACTTC.

The DNA for the CDR3 is TGTGCCAGCAGCTTAGCAGAGACAGGGGGTTCCTACGAGCAGTACTTC. As protein: CASSLAETGGSYEQYF. V is TRBV7-6 and J is TRBJ2-7, with TRBD1 matching 9 bases. This CDR3 comprises 16 residues. CDR1 is SGHVS, CDR2 FNYEAQ, per germline. Trimming took 0 bases from V and 1 from J; bases not matched to a gene: 4.

The chain uses TRBV5-1 and TRBJ2-3, with a weak D call TRBD1 (6 bases). Germline V gives CDR1 SGHRS, CDR2 YFSETQ. V lost 4 bases and J 0 bases, leaving 15 bases between the germline ends. The length of the CDR3 is 16 residues. In nucleotides, the CDR3 is TGCGCCAGCAGCCCAGCAGGGGTCCCTAGCACAGATACGCAGTATTTT. It translates to CASSPAGVPSTDTQYF.

CDR3 DNA sequence: TGCGCCAGCAGCCAAGATCCGGGACTCTATGGCTACACCTTC. Protein: CASSQDPGLYGYTF. The chain recombines TRBV4-3 with TRBJ1-2; possible D gene TRBD1, 5 bases. The CDR3 runs to 14 residues. The germline CDR1 and CDR2 sequences are LGHNA and YSLEER. Trimming left V 0 bases short and J 4 bases short, with 9 bases between.